Many counts were recorded for the clone carrying this T cell receptor beta chain. As yet, its antigen is unknown. The sample comes from a study of blood T cells in healthy people across ages. The germline V gene encodes CDR1 SGHVS and CDR2 FNYEAQ. Trimming shortened V by 5 bases and J by 7 bases, and 11 bases separated the two germline ends. The CDR3 spans 12 residues. Notes on the study in general: Samples with more naive T cells showed higher observed beta diversity.

The use of a sample-barcoded 5' primer and a J-beta primer mix characterized a second PCR of about 6 to 11 cycles. The template-switch adaptor, which had 12 random nucleotides, put a tag on each cDNA molecule. TCRdb reprocessed the 5' RACE reads via MiXCR and lists one record per CDR3 protein. The sample holds hundreds of thousands of distinct CDR3 sequences, around 32% seen once. This receptor was identified in a woman older than 75 in good health. Source material: blood. The rearrangement links TRBV7-6 to TRBJ2-5; D remains unclear. CDR3 nucleotide sequence: TGTGCCAGCAGCCCCATGGTTGGGACCCAGTACTTC. Amino acids: CASSPMVGTQYF.